These T cell receptor beta chains were read from a single sample in a study of blood T cell repertoires in COVID-19. Libraries were prepared by immunoSEQ multiplex PCR; TCRdb keeps only in-frame clonotypes and omits some of them. The sample has about 240,000 clones, roughly 86% seen once. Sequencing used peripheral blood. The receptors originated from a woman aged 70-85 years with active or convalescent COVID-19. The CDR3 runs from the conserved cysteine through the conserved F or W. Each record gives: J gene, clone size, V gene, D gene, CDR3 DNA, CDR3 protein. A D gene is named only where the DNA matches it firmly. Size tells how often a clone was seen (once, few, many) or the class of an expanded clone, and some rows leave it out.

>TRBJ2-7|.|TRBV7-6|TRBD1
TGTGCCAGCAGCTTGGGACAGGGGGGGGCTTCCTACGAGCAGTACTTC
CASSLGQGGASYEQYF
>TRBJ1-6|.|TRBV6-2/TRBV6-3|.
TGTGCCAGCAGTTCCTACGACCTTCTACAGAGCTCCTATAATTCACCCCTCCACTTT
CASSSYDLLQSSYNSPLHF
>TRBJ1-2|few|TRBV5-4|TRBD1
TGTGCCAGCAGCCTGGGACAGGGCATCTATGGCTACACCTTC
CASSLGQGIYGYTF
>TRBJ2-4|few|TRBV5-1|.
TGCGCCAGCAGCCCTCGCCTCTTGGTCGGCAAAAACATTCAGTACTTC
CASSPRLLVGKNIQYF
>TRBJ2-1|.|TRBV7-7|TRBD2
TGTGCCAGCAGCTTACGGGAACTAGCGGCCTACAATGAGCAGTTCTTC
CASSLRELAAYNEQFF
>TRBJ1-5|.|TRBV25-1|.
TGTGCCAGCAGAGGCGCGGGACAGCCCCAGCATTTT
CASRGAGQPQHF
>TRBJ1-1|once|TRBV3-1/TRBV3-2|.
TGTGCCAGCAGCCAGAGTAGCACTGAAGCTTTCTTT
CASSQSSTEAFF
>TRBJ2-1|.|TRBV5-1|TRBD2
TGCGCCACCTCGCCTAGGGCGGGGGAGGAAAATGAGCAGTTCTTC
CATSPRAGEENEQFF
>TRBJ1-2|once|TRBV6-5|TRBD1
TGTGCCAGCATGTTGGGACAGGGCCACTATGGCTACACCTTC
CASMLGQGHYGYTF
>TRBJ1-6|.|TRBV3-1/TRBV3-2|.
TGTGCCAGCGGGGCCAATTCACCCCTCCACTTT
CASGANSPLHF
>TRBJ1-5|.|TRBV12-3/TRBV12-4|TRBD1
TGTGCCAGCAGACAGGGGGCTAATCAGCCCCAGCATTTT
CASRQGANQPQHF
>TRBJ1-4|few|TRBV7-7|.
TGTGCCAGCAGCCCCCCAGGGAAGACTAATGAAAAACTGTTTTTT
CASSPPGKTNEKLFF
>TRBJ2-3|.|TRBV19|.
TGTGCCAGTAGTATTAATTCAGCAGGAACAGATACGCAGTATTTT
CASSINSAGTDTQYF
>TRBJ1-2|.|TRBV5-4|.
TGTGCCAGCACCCTGTCCGGACAAGCTTATGGCTACACCTTC
CASTLSGQAYGYTF
>TRBJ1-1|.|TRBV12-3/TRBV12-4|.
TGTGCCAGCAGTAAGACACAGAACACTGAAGCTTTCTTT
CASSKTQNTEAFF
>TRBJ1-2|once|TRBV19|TRBD1
TGTGCCAGTATAAACAGGGGCTTCTCAGGGGACTATGGCTACACCTTC
CASINRGFSGDYGYTF
>TRBJ2-3|few|TRBV4-3|.
TGCGCCAGCAGCCAAGGGGAGGTTACAGATACGCAGTATTTT
CASSQGEVTDTQYF
>TRBJ1-4|.|TRBV7-2|.
TGTGCCAGCAGCTTAATGGACTCGAGTGAAAAACTGTTTTTT
CASSLMDSSEKLFF
>TRBJ2-4|.|TRBV7-6|.
TGTGCCAGCAGCCGGGACTTAGGGGCCAAAAACATTCAGTACTTC
CASSRDLGAKNIQYF
>TRBJ1-6|.|TRBV6-5|TRBD1
TGTGCCAGCAGAGGGCCGGGACAGGGTAATTCACCCCTCCACTTT
CASRGPGQGNSPLHF
>TRBJ2-5|.|TRBV12-3/TRBV12-4|.
TGTGCCAGCAGTTTACCGCCAGGGGCCCAGTACTTC
CASSLPPGAQYF
>TRBJ2-3|.|TRBV15|TRBD1
TGTGCCACCAGCAGAGATAAAAGGGGGCGAGGCACAGATACGCAGTATTTT
CATSRDKRGRGTDTQYF
>TRBJ2-7|.|TRBV7-2|TRBD2
TGTGCCAGCAGCTCCCGGGTTAGCGGGGCCAACTACGAGCAGTACTTC
CASSSRVSGANYEQYF
>TRBJ1-2|.|TRBV10-3|TRBD1
TGTGCCATCAGTGAGTTCCGGGACAGCCTATACTATGGCTACACCTTC
CAISEFRDSLYYGYTF